This T cell receptor (beta chain) was recovered during a study of T cell responses to AZD1222 COVID-19 vaccine. Study-wide results and caveats: Donors, mostly white British, included more females; clonal diversity was possibly underestimated.

Regarding this clone: What it recognizes is unknown.

The CDR3 has 14 amino acids. The J segment lost 5 bases and the V segment lost 8 bases, leaving 11 bases of the junction unmatched. CDR1 LGHDT and CDR2 YNNKEL come from the germline V gene (reference sequence). Only in-frame clones appear in the TCRdb table, and some are missing; sequencing was by immunoSEQ multiplex PCR. The sample carries around 110,000 clones, roughly 88% recorded once. The source is an adult in good health. This rearrangement joins TRBV3-1 (or the pseudogene TRBV3-2) to TRBJ2-7; 8 nucleotides align to TRBD1. The input for sequencing was peripheral blood, taken on day 0 of MenACWY control vaccination. The CDR3 is CASQTGQGADEQYF. CDR3 bases: TGTGCCAGCCAAACTGGACAGGGCGCGGACGAGCAGTACTTC.